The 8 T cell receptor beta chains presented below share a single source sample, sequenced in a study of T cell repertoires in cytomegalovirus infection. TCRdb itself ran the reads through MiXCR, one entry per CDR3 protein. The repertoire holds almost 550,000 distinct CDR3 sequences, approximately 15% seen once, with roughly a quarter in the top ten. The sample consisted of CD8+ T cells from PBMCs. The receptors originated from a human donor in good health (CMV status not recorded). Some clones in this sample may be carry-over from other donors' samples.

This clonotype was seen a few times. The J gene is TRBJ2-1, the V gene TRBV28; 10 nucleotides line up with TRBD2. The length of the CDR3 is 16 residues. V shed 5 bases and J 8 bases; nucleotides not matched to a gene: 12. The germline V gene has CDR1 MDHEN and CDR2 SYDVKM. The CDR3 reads CASSPPASGSRHEQFF. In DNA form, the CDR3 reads TGTGCCAGCAGTCCCCCCGCTAGCGGGAGCAGACATGAGCAGTTCTTC.

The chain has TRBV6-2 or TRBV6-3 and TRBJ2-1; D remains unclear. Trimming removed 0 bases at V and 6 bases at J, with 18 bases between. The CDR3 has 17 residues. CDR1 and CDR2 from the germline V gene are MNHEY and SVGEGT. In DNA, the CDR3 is TGTGCCAGCAGTTACTCCCAGTCATTGGTAGGGTTCAATGAGCAGTTCTTC. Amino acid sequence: CASSYSQSLVGFNEQFF.

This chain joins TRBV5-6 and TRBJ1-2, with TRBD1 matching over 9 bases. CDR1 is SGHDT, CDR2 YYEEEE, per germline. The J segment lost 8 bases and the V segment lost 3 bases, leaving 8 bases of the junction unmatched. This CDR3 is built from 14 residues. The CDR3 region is CASSSGTGSVGYTF. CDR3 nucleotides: TGTGCCAGCAGCTCCGGGACAGGGTCCGTCGGCTACACCTTC.

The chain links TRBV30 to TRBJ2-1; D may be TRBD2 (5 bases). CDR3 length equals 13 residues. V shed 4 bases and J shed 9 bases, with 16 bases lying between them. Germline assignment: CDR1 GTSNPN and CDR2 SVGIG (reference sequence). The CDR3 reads CAWKRENLGEQFF. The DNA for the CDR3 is TGTGCCTGGAAAAGGGAGAATCTTGGTGAGCAGTTCTTC.

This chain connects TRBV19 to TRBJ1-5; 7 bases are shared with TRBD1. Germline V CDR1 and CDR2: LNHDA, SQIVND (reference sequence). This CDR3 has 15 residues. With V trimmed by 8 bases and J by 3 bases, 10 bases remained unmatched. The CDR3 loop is CASLQGSLSNQPQHF. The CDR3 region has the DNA TGTGCCAGTTTACAGGGGAGTTTATCCAATCAGCCCCAGCATTTT.

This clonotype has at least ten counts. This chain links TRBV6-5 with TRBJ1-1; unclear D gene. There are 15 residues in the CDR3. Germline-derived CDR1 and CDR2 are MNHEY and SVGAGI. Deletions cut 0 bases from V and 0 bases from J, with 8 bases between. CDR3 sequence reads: CASSYSYRVNTEAFF. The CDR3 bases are TGTGCCAGCAGTTACTCTTACCGAGTGAACACTGAAGCTTTCTTT.

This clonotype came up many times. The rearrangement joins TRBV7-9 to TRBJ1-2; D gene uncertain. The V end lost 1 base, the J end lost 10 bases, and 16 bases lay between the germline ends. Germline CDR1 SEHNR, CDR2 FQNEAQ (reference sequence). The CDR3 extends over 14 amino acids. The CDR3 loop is CASSLEGGQEDYTF. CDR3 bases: TGTGCCAGCAGCTTAGAGGGCGGGCAGGAAGACTACACCTTC. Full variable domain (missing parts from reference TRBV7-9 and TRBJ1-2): DTGVSQNPRHKITKRGQNVTFRCDPISEHNRLYWYRQTLGQGPEFLTYFQNEAQLEKSRLLSDRFSAERPKGSFSTLEIQRTEQGDSAMYLCASSLEGGQEDYTFGSGTRLTVV.

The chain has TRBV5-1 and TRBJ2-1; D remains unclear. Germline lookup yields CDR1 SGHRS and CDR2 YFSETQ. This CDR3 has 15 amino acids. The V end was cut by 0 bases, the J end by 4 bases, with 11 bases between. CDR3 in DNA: TGCGCCAGCAGCTTGGGGAAACTTGTTTACAATGAGCAGTTCTTC. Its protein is CASSLGKLVYNEQFF.